Shown below are 26 T cell receptor beta chains from a single sample sequenced in a study of T cell clones after liver transplantation. Repertoires were generated with immunoSEQ multiplex PCR, while TCRdb's copy carries only in-frame clones and drops some. Of tens of thousands of clones detected, 86% appear once; the ten largest clones hold about 15%. The sample was CD8+ T cells from blood, taken 12 months after liver transplant. These receptors were collected from a human patient who received a liver transplant. The T cells may come from the graft donor.

J is TRBJ2-1 and V is TRBV27; TRBD2 agrees at 14 bases. The junction had 16 bases not matched to a gene; V was cut back by 8 bases and J by 1 base. The germline V gene encodes CDR1 MNHEY and CDR2 SMNVEV (reference sequence). The CDR3 runs 20 residues. CDR3 sequence: CASGTGRGLAGESSYNEQFF. The CDR3 nucleotides are TGTGCCAGCGGGACCGGTCGGGGACTAGCGGGAGAAAGTTCCTACAATGAGCAGTTCTTC.

J is TRBJ2-2 and V is TRBV27; tentatively, D is TRBD2 (6 bases). The CDR3 covers 14 residues. V was shortened by 4 bases and J by 6 bases, with 12 bases between the two germline ends. Germline CDR1 and CDR2: MNHEY and SMNVEV (reference sequence). The CDR3 is CASSSPWGAGELFF. The CDR3 DNA reads as TGTGCCAGCAGTTCCCCCTGGGGGGCCGGGGAGCTGTTTTTT.

This clone was counted only a few times. The rearrangement joins TRBV19 to TRBJ1-2; D is undetermined. Germline assignment: CDR1 LNHDA and CDR2 SQIVND (reference sequence). Trimming removed 5 bases from V and 3 bases from J, with 7 bases in between. The CDR3 spans 12 residues. CDR3 protein: CASSPPYYGYTF. CDR3 sequence (DNA): TGTGCCAGTAGTCCCCCTTACTATGGCTACACCTTC.

This sequence joins TRBV4-2 and TRBJ2-2, with 14 bases identical to TRBD2. This CDR3 is built from 16 residues. Trimming removed 3 bases from V and 7 bases from J; junction bases left unmatched: 4. Per germline, CDR1 LGHNA and CDR2 YNFKEQ. CDR3 coding DNA: TGTGCCAGCAGCCAGGGACTAGCGGGAGTAGACGGGGAGCTGTTTTTT. It translates to CASSQGLAGVDGELFF.

The chain carries TRBV19 and TRBJ2-7; tentative D call: TRBD1 (6 bases). The CDR3 has 14 amino acids. Germline values: CDR1 LNHDA, CDR2 SQIVND (reference sequence). Trimming cost V 1 base and J 2 bases, with 9 bases left between them. The CDR3 DNA sequence: TGTGCCAGTAGTATAGGGGACATCGCCTACGAGCAGTACTTC. It encodes CASSIGDIAYEQYF.

The CDR3 sequence: CASSIGTGFGTQYF. The CDR3, as DNA: TGTGCCAGTAGTATAGGGACAGGGTTTGGGACCCAGTACTTC. J is TRBJ2-5 and V is TRBV19, with 8 nucleotides matching TRBD1. The germline CDR1 and CDR2 sequences are LNHDA and SQIVND (reference sequence). The CDR3 covers 14 residues. V gave up 1 base and J gave up 7 bases; unmatched junction bases: 5. Looking up the rest from reference TRBV19 and TRBJ2-5 gives the full variable domain: DGGITQSPKYLFRKEGQNVTLSCEQNLNHDAMYWYRQDPGQGLRLIYYSQIVNDFQKGDIAEGYSVSREKKESFPLTVTSAQKNPTAFYLCASSIGTGFGTQYFGPGTRLLVL.

This chain links TRBV7-9 with TRBJ2-7; 8 nucleotides match TRBD1. The trim removed 2 bases at V and 5 bases at J, leaving 8 bases unmatched. CDR3 length equals 15 residues. The germline CDR1 and CDR2 sequences are SEHNR and FQNEAQ (reference sequence). In nucleotides, the CDR3 is TGTGCCAGCAGCTTATGGGACAGGCAGGTAGACGAGCAGTACTTC. This gives the protein CASSLWDRQVDEQYF.

The chain couples TRBV19 to TRBJ2-1; the D is unclear. Germline CDR1 and CDR2: LNHDA and SQIVND (reference sequence). The CDR3 covers 13 residues. V was cut by 8 bases and J by 0 bases, with 8 bases left in between. The CDR3 sequence is CASGLSSYNEQFF. Here the CDR3 DNA reads TGTGCCAGTGGCTTAAGCTCCTACAATGAGCAGTTCTTC. Filled out from reference TRBV19 and TRBJ2-1, the complete variable domain reads DGGITQSPKYLFRKEGQNVTLSCEQNLNHDAMYWYRQDPGQGLRLIYYSQIVNDFQKGDIAEGYSVSREKKESFPLTVTSAQKNPTAFYLCASGLSSYNEQFFGPGTRLTVL.

This clone has a handful of counts. V usage is TRBV27 and J usage is TRBJ1-2; no firm D call. The CDR3 is 12 amino acids. Germline values: CDR1 MNHEY, CDR2 SMNVEV (reference sequence). V was cut by 8 bases and J by 0 bases, with 7 bases left in between. The DNA of the CDR3 is TGTGCCAGCGGGATCCCTAACTATGGCTACACCTTC. Protein: CASGIPNYGYTF.

V and J are TRBV19 and TRBJ2-7; 10 bases are a match to TRBD2. The length of the CDR3 is 15 residues. J lost 1 base, V lost 5 bases, and 5 bases had no gene match. Germline V CDR1 and CDR2: LNHDA, SQIVND (reference sequence). The CDR3 DNA reads TGTGCCAGTAGTCCCGGGACTAGCGATTCCTACGAGCAGTACTTC. This gives the protein CASSPGTSDSYEQYF.

This clone was seen a few times. The V gene is TRBV5-1, the J gene TRBJ2-7; maybe TRBD1 (5 bases). CDR3 length: 15 residues. Germline lookup yields CDR1 SGHRS and CDR2 YFSETQ. V was shortened by 0 bases and J by 3 bases, with 13 bases between the two germline ends. The CDR3 DNA follows: TGCGCCAGCAGCTTGGGAGCGACAGCGAACTACGAGCAGTACTTC. Protein: CASSLGATANYEQYF. Using reference TRBV5-1 and TRBJ2-7 for the parts outside the CDR3, the full variable domain is KAGVTQTPRYLIKTRGQQVTLSCSPISGHRSVSWYQQTPGQGLQFLFEYFSETQRNKGNFPGRFSGRQFSNSRSEMNVSTLELGDSALYLCASSLGATANYEQYFGPGTRLTVT.

The V gene is TRBV7-6, the J gene TRBJ2-5; D is possibly TRBD1 (6 bases). Trimming took 5 bases from V and 9 from J, leaving 16 bases between them. Germline CDR1 reads SGHVS; CDR2 reads FNYEAQ. The CDR3 has 13 amino acids. CDR3 region: CASSPVYGGAQYF. CDR3 DNA sequence: TGTGCCAGCAGCCCGGTTTATGGGGGCGCCCAGTACTTC.

The V call is TRBV7-6, the J call TRBJ2-5; 7 bases are a match to TRBD2. The CDR3 length is 16 residues. The germline V gene has CDR1 SGHVS and CDR2 FNYEAQ. Germline trimming cut 5 bases from V and 2 bases from J; bases unmatched to any gene: 11. CDR3 residues: CASSPSTREGQETQYF. The CDR3 coding sequence is TGTGCCAGCAGCCCCTCTACTAGGGAGGGGCAAGAGACCCAGTACTTC.

The chain recombines TRBV9 with TRBJ1-1; no clear D. The germline V and J ends were trimmed by 3 bases and 3 bases, with 12 bases remaining between them. CDR3 length equals 14 residues. Per the germline V gene, CDR1 is SGDLS and CDR2 is YYNGEE. The CDR3 reads CASSAEGLDTEAFF. CDR3 nucleotide sequence: TGTGCCAGCAGCGCTGAGGGCCTGGACACTGAAGCTTTCTTT.

This clone has more than one count but fewer than ten. V usage is TRBV29-1 and J usage is TRBJ2-2, with D tentatively TRBD1 or TRBD2 (5 bases each). CDR1 and CDR2 from the germline V gene are SQVTM and ANQGSEA. The germline V and J ends were trimmed by 6 bases and 0 bases, with 11 bases remaining between them. The CDR3 consists of 14 residues. CDR3 residues: CSVAGTANTGELFF. The CDR3 DNA follows: TGCAGCGTCGCCGGGACGGCGAACACCGGGGAGCTGTTTTTT.

This sequence joins TRBV28 and TRBJ2-7; weak D call: TRBD1 (6 bases). There are 16 residues in the CDR3. Looked up from germline, CDR1 is MDHEN and CDR2 is SYDVKM. V lost 5 bases and J 7 bases, leaving 24 bases between the germline ends. The CDR3 here is CASSTGTTGPSREQYF. The CDR3 DNA sequence: TGTGCCAGCAGTACCGGGACAACTGGACCGAGTCGGGAGCAGTACTTC.

The chain has TRBV7-8 and TRBJ2-1; the match to TRBD1 covers 9 bases. The CDR3 runs to 15 residues. V was pared by 4 bases and J by 5 bases, with 6 bases of the junction left unmatched. Germline V lookup: CDR1 SGHVS, CDR2 FQNEAQ. The CDR3 region is CASSSQGALHNEQFF. In DNA, the CDR3 is TGTGCCAGCAGCTCACAGGGGGCACTACACAATGAGCAGTTCTTC.

This chain joins TRBV28 and TRBJ2-5, with D perhaps matching TRBD1 (6 bases). This CDR3 comprises 15 residues. Germline CDR1 is MDHEN and CDR2 is SYDVKM. V shed 3 bases and J shed 1 base, with 12 bases lying between them. The CDR3 sequence is CASSFGQQLQETQYF. The CDR3 DNA follows: TGTGCCAGCAGTTTTGGACAGCAACTCCAAGAGACCCAGTACTTC.

V usage is TRBV6-4 and J usage is TRBJ2-6; D is undetermined. Germline values: CDR1 MRHNA, CDR2 SNTAGT. Trimming cost V 3 bases and J 4 bases, with 4 bases left between them. The CDR3 has 13 residues. DNA for the CDR3: TGTGCCAGCAGTGAAACCGGGGCCAACGTCCTGACTTTC. Protein sequence: CASSETGANVLTF.

The chain employs TRBV28 and TRBJ2-2; D ambiguous. The CDR3 has 13 residues. The V gene's germline CDR1 is MDHEN and CDR2 SYDVKM. Trimming removed 4 bases at V and 4 bases at J, with 7 bases between. The CDR3 DNA reads TGTGCCAGCAGTTCACTAAGCACCGGGGAGCTGTTTTTT. It codes for CASSSLSTGELFF.

The V gene is TRBV4-3, the J gene TRBJ2-3; 8 bases fit TRBD2. Germline loops: CDR1 LGHNA, CDR2 YSLEER. This CDR3 comprises 16 residues. The junction had 11 bases not matched to a gene; V was cut back by 3 bases and J by 6 bases. The CDR3 is CASSHQPGGPSDTQYF. CDR3 bases: TGCGCCAGCAGCCACCAACCGGGAGGGCCATCTGATACGCAGTATTTT.

CDR3 coding DNA: TGCGCCAGCAGCTTTCGGACAGGAACCTACGAGCAGTACTTC. Protein sequence: CASSFRTGTYEQYF. The chain uses TRBV4-1 and TRBJ2-7, with TRBD1 matching over 7 bases. V gave up 5 bases and J gave up 2 bases; unmatched junction bases: 6. The CDR3 has 14 amino acids. CDR1 is MGHRA and CDR2 is YSYEKL in the germline V gene.

By frequency in the sample, this clone is large. The rearrangement joins TRBV7-6 to TRBJ2-7; D is perhaps TRBD1 or TRBD2 (5 bases each). This CDR3 comprises 13 residues. V lost 5 bases, J lost 3 bases, and 11 bases lay in between. Germline CDR1 SGHVS, CDR2 FNYEAQ. CDR3 in DNA: TGTGCCAGCAGCCTGGGACCAAACTACGAGCAGTACTTC. Amino acid sequence: CASSLGPNYEQYF.

The chain has TRBV27 and TRBJ2-2; D uncertain. The CDR3 extends over 14 amino acids. Germline loops: CDR1 MNHEY, CDR2 SMNVEV (reference sequence). Trimming left V 4 bases short and J 6 bases short, with 12 bases between. CDR3 amino acids: CASSSEAFAGELFF. CDR3 DNA: TGTGCCAGCAGTTCAGAAGCGTTCGCCGGGGAGCTGTTTTTT.

This chain links TRBV28 with TRBJ1-4; D is unresolved. The CDR3 extends over 12 amino acids. Germline V gene sequence: CDR1 MDHEN, CDR2 SYDVKM. Deletions cut 7 bases from V and 8 bases from J, with 11 bases between. This CDR3 is CASNGPSEKLFF. The CDR3 DNA sequence: TGTGCCAGCAACGGGCCGAGCGAAAAACTGTTTTTT.

V and J are TRBV14 and TRBJ2-7; 9 nucleotides agree with TRBD1. J gave up 2 bases and V 4 bases, and 3 bases lay outside the gene matches. CDR1 is SGHDN, CDR2 FVKESK, per germline. CDR3 length: 14 residues. The CDR3 DNA sequence: TGTGCCAGCAGCCCGGACAGGGGAGCCTACGAGCAGTACTTC. Residues: CASSPDRGAYEQYF.